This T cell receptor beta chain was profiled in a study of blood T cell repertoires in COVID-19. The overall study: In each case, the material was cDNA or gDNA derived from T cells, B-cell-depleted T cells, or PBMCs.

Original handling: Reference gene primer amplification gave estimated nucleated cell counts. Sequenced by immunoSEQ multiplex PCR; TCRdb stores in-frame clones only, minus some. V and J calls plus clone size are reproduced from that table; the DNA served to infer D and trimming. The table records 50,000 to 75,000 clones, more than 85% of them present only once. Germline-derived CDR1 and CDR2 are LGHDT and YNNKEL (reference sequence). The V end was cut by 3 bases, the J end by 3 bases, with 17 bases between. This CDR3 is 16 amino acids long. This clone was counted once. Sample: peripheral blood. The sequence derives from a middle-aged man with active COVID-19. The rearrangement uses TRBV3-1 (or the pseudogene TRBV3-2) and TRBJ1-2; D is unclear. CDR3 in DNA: TGTGCCAGCAGCCAGTCAACAGCCGTAACCCACTATGGCTACACCTTC. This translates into CASSQSTAVTHYGYTF.